This note documents a single TCR beta chain sequence. Its cognate antigen has yet to be identified. It has no much larger one-base neighbor in the sample; base qualities were not kept. CDR1 and CDR2 are drawn from the germline V gene: MNHEY, SVGEGT. V ends up 0 bases short and J 5 bases short, with an unmatched junction base count of 11. The CDR3 spans 18 residues, from the cysteine through the phenylalanine. The entry retains the CDR3 DNA only, 54 bases that are in frame from base 1. TCRbeta CDR3 regions were sequenced with the immunoSEQ Assay. After extraction, genomic DNA underwent amplification by bias-controlled multiplex PCR, followed by high-throughput sequencing. For the original study's pipeline: Collapsing and filtering of sequences were performed to quantify the absolute abundance of each unique TCRbeta CDR3 region. T cell fraction was estimated by normalizing TCRbeta template counts to usable DNA, which was measured by amplifying reference genes present in all nucleated cells. Repertoire TCRs were annotated as SARS-CoV-2-specific when V gene, CDR3 amino acid sequence and J gene were exactly matched to a known reactive TCR set. The reference SARS-CoV-2 TCR set was obtained from MIRA and was filtered for enrichment in COVID-19-positive ImmuneCODE repertoires, whereby public or cross-reactive TCRs were removed. Using the MIRA antigens, annotated TCRs were further analysed by specific ORF or by position within an ORF. Breadth was defined as the number of annotated unique rearrangements divided by the total number of unique productive rearrangements, and depth was defined as the summed frequency of the annotated unique rearrangements. Two-sided Wilcoxon rank-sum tests were applied when comparing TCR breadth between groups. TCRdb stores this immuneACCESS table with in-frame sequences only. Part of the clones is absent; in the studies checked, under half of the shortfall reflects unresolved V genes, and no reason is known for the rest. V, J and clone size are those of that table, while D and trimming were read from the DNA. Counted in this sample were 440,000 or so clones; 80% to 95% of them appeared once. More than 3.5% of the sample lies in the top ten.

Per the publication, the treatment or condition label means: roughly 19 received Ad26.COV2.S at low or high dose, single or two shots; roughly five received placebo; per-sample allocation not given. Repertoires of vaccine and placebo recipients were sequenced from samples collected on day 63 after the first injection. Cohort 1b enrolled 25 adults aged 18-55 years at a single site in Boston, USA, between 29 July and 7 August 2020. As a vaccine, Ad26.COV2.S was a replication-incompetent adenovirus type 26 vector that expressed a prefusion-stabilized SARS-CoV-2 spike protein derived from the original Wuhan strain. The data are from a study of Ad26.COV2.S vaccination and SARS-CoV-2 variants (dated by TCRdb to the early 2020s). Study-level background: Donors in the vaccine arm were drawn from COV1001, a phase I-IIa trial of Ad26.COV2.S in healthy adults that was multicentre, randomized, double-blind and placebo-controlled. Ad26.COV2.S was given intramuscularly at 5x10^10 or 1x10^11 viral particles, as a single shot or as two shots 56 days apart. TCRbeta repertoire sequencing was used to assess the specificity and breadth of SARS-CoV-2-reactive T cell receptors after Ad26.COV2.S vaccination. A total of approximately 30 samples were included in the TCR-sequenced set, comprising approximately 20 Ad26.COV2.S vaccine recipients, 5 placebo recipients and 8 SARS-CoV-2 convalescent individuals. Trial participants were randomized into five groups of five, in which low-dose or high-dose Ad26.COV2.S was given once or twice, or placebo was given on both occasions. Throughout the experiments and outcome assessment, investigators stayed blinded to trial group allocation. Results the study describes overall, beyond this receptor: The authors noted that total T cell responses may have been underestimated by the TCR breadth and depth analyses. Comparable non-spike TCR breadth was observed between vaccine and placebo recipients, consistent with only spike being contained in the vaccine. Compared with placebo recipients, Ad26.COV2.S recipients showed higher spike-specific TCR breadth (P = 0.0014). Comparing responses between vaccine doses or regimens was not something the study was powered to do. After vaccination, substantial breadth of spike-specific CD8+ and CD4+ T cell responses was reported.

The chain is encoded by TRBV6-2 or TRBV6-3 joined to TRBJ2-2; 8 of the junction bases match TRBD2. Specimen: peripheral blood, collected in a trial of Ad26.COV2.S vaccine versus placebo. This sequence originates from a person between 18 and 65 years old who received the Ad26.COV2.S COVID-19 vaccine or a placebo. The CDR3 sequence is CASSYSRSAGALTGELFF. In nucleotides, the sequence is TGTGCCAGCAGTTACTCGCGATCAGCGGGAGCATTGACCGGGGAGCTGTTTTTT.